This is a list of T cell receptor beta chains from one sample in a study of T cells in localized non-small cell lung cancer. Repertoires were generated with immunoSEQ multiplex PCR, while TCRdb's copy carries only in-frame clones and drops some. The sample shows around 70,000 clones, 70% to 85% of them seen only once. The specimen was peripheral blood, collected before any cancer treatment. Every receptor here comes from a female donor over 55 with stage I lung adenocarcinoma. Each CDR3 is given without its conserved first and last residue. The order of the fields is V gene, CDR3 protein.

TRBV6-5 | ASSYSVEGGYT
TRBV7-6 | ASSLRGPDTQY
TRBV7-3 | ASSATAGGTDTQY
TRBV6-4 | ASSKTGTGEQF
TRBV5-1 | ASTPTGFTDTQY
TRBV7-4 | ASSFLKAGVAPYEQY
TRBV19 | ASSKVILRPGYT
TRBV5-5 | ASSSPGLAGRSQETQY
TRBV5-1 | ASSLTQGLTEAF
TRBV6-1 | ASSEGDRGHADTQY
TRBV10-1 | ASSAPDRNIQY
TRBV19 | ASPLRGGNQPQH
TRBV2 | ASSEGGVETQY
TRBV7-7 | ATSVGISHYGYT
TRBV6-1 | ASSTGAYGYT
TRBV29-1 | SARWRTTEAF
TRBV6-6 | ASSQDPYEQY
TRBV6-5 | ASSYRTRFEGETQY
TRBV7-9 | ASSGTSGGANEQF
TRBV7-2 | ASTLVLRYNYGYT
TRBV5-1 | ASSLGDRGRGGYT
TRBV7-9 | AWRDGSYEQY
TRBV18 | ASSADRPEAGETQY
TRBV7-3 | ASSLNRGEQF
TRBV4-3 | ASSQGTGLAGIFTDTQY
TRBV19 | ASAGHRSYNEQF
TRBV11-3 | ASRGQGVAGELF
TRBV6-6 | ASSYGETNQPQH
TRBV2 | ASRAQGNTEAF
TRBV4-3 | ASSQDRYGRDLF
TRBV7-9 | ASSLGQGLEKLF
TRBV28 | ASSALEQGLSGNTIY
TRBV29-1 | SVGLAGGFGDEQF
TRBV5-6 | ASSLDLEGELF
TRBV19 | ASSSNGKLQETQY
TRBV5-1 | ASRGLAGSLYEQY
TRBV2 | ATRGGLVAF